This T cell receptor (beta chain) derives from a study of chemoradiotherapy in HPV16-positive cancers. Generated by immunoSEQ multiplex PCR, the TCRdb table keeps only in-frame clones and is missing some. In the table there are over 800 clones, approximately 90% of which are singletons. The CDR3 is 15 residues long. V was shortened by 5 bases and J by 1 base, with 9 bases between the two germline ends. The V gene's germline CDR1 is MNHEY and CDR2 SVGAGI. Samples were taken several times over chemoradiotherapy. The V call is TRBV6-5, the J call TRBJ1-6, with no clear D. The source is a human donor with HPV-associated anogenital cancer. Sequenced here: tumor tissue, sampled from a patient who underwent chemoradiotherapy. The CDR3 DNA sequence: TGTGCCAGCAGTGCGAGGCTTTCCTATAATTCACCCCTCCACTTT. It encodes CASSARLSYNSPLHF.